This passage covers 18 T cell receptor beta chains from one sample sequenced in a study of blood T cell repertoires in COVID-19. The method was immunoSEQ multiplex PCR; TCRdb's version includes in-frame clones alone and lacks a portion of them. The sample consists of 280,000 or so clones, 85% of them appearing once. The sequencing input was PBMCs or T cells enriched from blood (not recorded which). The receptors shown here come from a woman aged 50 to 65 who had recovered from COVID-19.

The chain couples TRBV5-4 to TRBJ1-2, with TRBD1 identical over 7 bases. J was trimmed by 0 bases and V by 2 bases; bases with no gene match: 1. Germline lookup yields CDR1 SGHNT and CDR2 YYREEE (reference sequence). The CDR3 is 14 residues long. The CDR3 loop reads CASSFGTANYGYTF. The CDR3, as DNA: TGTGCCAGCAGCTTTGGGACAGCTAACTATGGCTACACCTTC.

The CDR3 reads CASSQETGVSYEQYF. In DNA form, the CDR3 reads TGCGCCAGCAGCCAAGAGACAGGGGTTTCCTACGAGCAGTACTTC. The chain employs TRBV4-1 and TRBJ2-7; 8 bases match TRBD1. Germline V gene sequence: CDR1 MGHRA, CDR2 YSYEKL. This CDR3 contains 15 residues. V shed 0 bases and J 1 base; nucleotides not matched to a gene: 2.

The CDR3 sequence is CASKPGTGGFGYTF. The CDR3, as DNA: TGTGCCAGTAAACCCGGGACAGGGGGTTTTGGCTACACCTTC. The V and J genes are TRBV2 and TRBJ1-2; 11 bases are a match to TRBD1. Per germline, CDR1 SNHLY and CDR2 FYNNEI. The CDR3 contains 14 residues. V trimming: 9 bases; J trimming: 7 bases; junction bases outside the gene matches: 10. Looking up the rest from reference TRBV2 and TRBJ1-2 gives the full variable domain: EPEVTQTPSHQVTQMGQEVILRCVPISNHLYFYWYRQILGQKVEFLVSFYNNEISEKSEIFDDQFSVERPDGSNFTLKIRSTKLEDSAMYFCASKPGTGGFGYTFGSGTRLTVV.

V usage is TRBV4-1 and J usage is TRBJ1-5; 8 bases are shared with TRBD1. The CDR3 extends over 15 amino acids. With V trimmed by 6 bases and J by 4 bases, 8 bases remained unmatched. The germline CDR1 and CDR2 sequences are MGHRA and YSYEKL. The CDR3: CASRTTTGANQPQHF. CDR3 nucleotide sequence: TGCGCCAGCAGGACTACGACAGGGGCAAATCAGCCCCAGCATTTT.

The chain recombines TRBV27 with TRBJ2-1, with D hard to call. The CDR3 has 14 residues. The V gene's germline CDR1 is MNHEY and CDR2 SMNVEV (reference sequence). V dropped 0 bases and J dropped 12 bases, with 15 bases sitting between them. The CDR3 spells CASSLSPTLVVQFF. The DNA of the CDR3 is TGTGCCAGCAGTTTATCCCCAACTCTGGTTGTGCAGTTCTTC.

This clone was found a few times. V is TRBV5-1 and J is TRBJ2-7, with 7 bases matching TRBD1. J lost 0 bases, V lost 5 bases, and 5 bases had no gene match. The CDR3 contains 14 residues. The germline V gene has CDR1 SGHRS and CDR2 YFSETQ. CDR3 bases: TGCGCCAGCAGTTTAAGGACAGGCTCCTACGAGCAGTACTTC. Translating gives CASSLRTGSYEQYF. Full variable domain (rest looked up from reference TRBV5-1 and TRBJ2-7): KAGVTQTPRYLIKTRGQQVTLSCSPISGHRSVSWYQQTPGQGLQFLFEYFSETQRNKGNFPGRFSGRQFSNSRSEMNVSTLELGDSALYLCASSLRTGSYEQYFGPGTRLTVT.

As concerns this clone: The sample contains more than one DNA sequence encoding this CDR3. The J gene is TRBJ2-7, the V gene TRBV19; 11 bases map to TRBD1. The V segment lost 6 bases and the J segment 4 bases; nucleotides outside the gene matches: 2. Germline lookup yields CDR1 LNHDA and CDR2 SQIVND (reference sequence). The CDR3 sequence is 13 residues long. The CDR3 sequence: CASSRDRGYEQYF. In DNA form, the CDR3 reads TGTGCCAGTAGCAGGGACAGGGGGTACGAGCAGTACTTC.

This rearrangement joins TRBV7-9 to TRBJ1-2; 11 bases are a match to TRBD1. This CDR3 spans 15 amino acids. The germline V gene has CDR1 SEHNR and CDR2 FQNEAQ (reference sequence). V trimming: 5 bases; J trimming: 6 bases; junction bases outside the gene matches: 8. The CDR3 DNA is TGTGCCAGCAGCCCTTCAGGACAGGGGGCAAATGGCTACACCTTC. Protein product: CASSPSGQGANGYTF.

This clone has a handful of counts. The chain uses TRBV2 and TRBJ2-5, with 7 positions matching TRBD2. The CDR3 length is 13 residues. V lost 2 bases to trimming and J lost 4 bases; unmatched junction nucleotides: 1. Germline V lookup: CDR1 SNHLY, CDR2 FYNNEI. CDR3 residues: CASSEWGGETQYF. The DNA of the CDR3 is TGTGCCAGCAGTGAATGGGGGGGAGAGACCCAGTACTTC.

V usage is TRBV18 and J usage is TRBJ2-3; the match to TRBD2 covers 16 bases. The V and J ends lost 6 bases and 3 bases, in that order; junction bases with no gene match: 15. CDR1 is KGHSH and CDR2 is LQKENI in the germline V gene. The CDR3 has 20 residues. The CDR3: CASSLAGTSGGALSTDTQYF. As DNA, the CDR3 is TGTGCCAGCTCCCTTGCCGGGACTAGCGGGGGGGCCTTAAGTACAGATACGCAGTATTTT.

V usage is TRBV6-5 and J usage is TRBJ1-4; D uncertain. This CDR3 is 15 amino acids long. Trimming removed 8 bases from V and 2 bases from J, with 15 bases in between. Germline-derived CDR1 and CDR2 are MNHEY and SVGAGI. In DNA, the CDR3 is TGTGCCAGCGCCGAATCGGGTTCCACTAATGAAAAACTGTTTTTT. Amino acids: CASAESGSTNEKLFF.

This chain uses TRBV25-1 with TRBJ1-1; D perhaps matches TRBD1 (6 bases). Deletions cut 1 base from V and 5 bases from J, with 20 bases between. CDR1 is MGHDK, CDR2 SYGVNS, per germline. The CDR3 is made up of 17 amino acids. CDR3 sequence reads: CASSEWGHTQARTEAFF. The CDR3 DNA sequence: TGTGCCAGCAGTGAATGGGGGCACACCCAGGCGAGGACTGAAGCTTTCTTT.

This clone was counted a single time. The V call is TRBV13, the J call TRBJ1-6, with D uncertain. Trimming pared 5 bases from V and 4 bases from J, leaving 12 bases between. Per germline, CDR1 PRHDT and CDR2 FYEKMQ (reference sequence). This CDR3 has 15 amino acids. CDR3 sequence: CASSPNQDYNSPLHF. In nucleotides, the CDR3 is TGTGCCAGCAGCCCAAACCAGGATTATAATTCACCCCTCCACTTT.

The CDR3 region has the DNA TGTGCCAGCAGCTTAGAATACGTAGGGGCGGGCTACACCTTC. This gives the protein CASSLEYVGAGYTF. The chain combines TRBV7-9 with TRBJ1-2, with D perhaps TRBD1 (5 bases). The CDR3 has 14 amino acids. Germline V lookup: CDR1 SEHNR, CDR2 FQNEAQ (reference sequence). The ends were cut back, 1 base at V and 8 bases at J, with 14 bases in the middle.

The chain carries TRBV11-2 and TRBJ1-3; TRBD1 aligns across 7 bases. The CDR3 loop spans 14 amino acids. The V gene's germline CDR1 is SGHAT and CDR2 FQNNGV. With V trimmed by 5 bases and J by 3 bases, 4 bases remained unmatched. CDR3 in amino acids: CASSPDRVGNTIYF. Here the CDR3 DNA reads TGTGCCAGCAGCCCAGACAGGGTTGGAAACACCATATATTTT.

The chain couples TRBV25-1 to TRBJ1-2; the match to TRBD1 covers 10 bases. After removal of 4 bases from V and 7 bases from J, the junction contained 9 bases not matched to a gene. The V gene's germline CDR1 is MGHDK and CDR2 SYGVNS. The CDR3 contains 15 residues. CDR3 region: CASSGLGQGDRGYTF. Written as DNA, the CDR3 is TGTGCCAGCAGTGGTCTCGGACAGGGGGATCGTGGCTACACCTTC.

In this sample, this clone turned up once. The V and J genes are TRBV30 and TRBJ1-5; D remains unclear. Trimming shortened V by 1 base and J by 3 bases, and 10 bases separated the two germline ends. The V gene's germline CDR1 is GTSNPN and CDR2 SVGIG (reference sequence). The CDR3 is 14 residues long. DNA for the CDR3: TGTGCCTGGAGTGGAACAAACAACAATCAGCCCCAGCATTTT. It specifies CAWSGTNNNQPQHF.

The V gene is TRBV27, the J gene TRBJ1-6, with D possibly being TRBD1 (5 bases). Germline CDR1 is MNHEY and CDR2 is SMNVEV (reference sequence). This CDR3 has 14 amino acids. The V gene lost 4 bases and the J gene lost 7 bases, with 11 bases spanning the gap. Here the CDR3 reads CASSYQGQNSPLHF. CDR3 bases: TGTGCCAGCAGTTACCAGGGTCAAAATTCACCCCTCCACTTT.